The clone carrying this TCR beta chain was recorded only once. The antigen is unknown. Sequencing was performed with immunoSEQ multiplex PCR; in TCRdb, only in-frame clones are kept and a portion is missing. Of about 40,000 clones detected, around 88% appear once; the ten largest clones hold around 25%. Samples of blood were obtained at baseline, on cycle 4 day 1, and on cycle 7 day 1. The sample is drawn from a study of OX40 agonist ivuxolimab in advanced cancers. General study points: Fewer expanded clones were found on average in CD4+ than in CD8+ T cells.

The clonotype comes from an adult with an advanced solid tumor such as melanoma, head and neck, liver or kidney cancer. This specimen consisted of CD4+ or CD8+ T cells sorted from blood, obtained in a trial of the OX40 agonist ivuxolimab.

CDR3 region: CATRVGGSSYNEQFF. CDR3 coding DNA: TGCGCCACCAGGGTGGGCGGGTCGTCCTACAATGAGCAGTTCTTC. The rearrangement uses TRBV5-1 and TRBJ2-1; either TRBD1 or TRBD2 may supply D (5 bases each). V was pared by 9 bases and J by 1 base, with 17 bases between. Germline V gene lookup returns CDR1 SGHRS and CDR2 YFSETQ. The CDR3 loop spans 15 amino acids.